These 9 T cell receptor beta chains share one sample of origin, sequenced in a study of shared clonotypes between healthy human individuals. Some clones are missing from TCRdb's copy, which holds only in-frame ones; the method was immunoSEQ multiplex PCR. The sample yields roughly 1,000,000 clones, 75% to 85% seen once. The sequencing sample was made of memory CD4+ T cells from PBMCs. Subset: CD45RA-negative fraction. These receptors were collected from a young man in good health. Some clones in this sample may be carry-over from other donors' samples.

The genes are TRBV11-3 and TRBJ2-7; 9 bases match TRBD2. Per the germline V gene, CDR1 is SGHNT and CDR2 is YENEEA. The CDR3 spans 14 residues. Losses at the gene ends were 5 bases for V and 4 bases for J; bases not matched to a gene: 6. CDR3 DNA sequence: TGTGCCAGCAGCAACTGGCGGGAGGGATACGAGCAGTACTTC. It is translated as CASSNWREGYEQYF.

The rearrangement uses TRBV5-5 and TRBJ2-2; D could derive from TRBD1 or TRBD2 (5 bases each). This CDR3 has 15 residues. V was trimmed by 4 bases and J by 0 bases, leaving 10 bases between them. Per the germline V gene, CDR1 is SGHKS and CDR2 is YYEKEE (reference sequence). This CDR3 is CASSLGTTNTGELFF. CDR3 nucleotides: TGTGCCAGCAGCCTCGGGACGACGAACACCGGGGAGCTGTTTTTT. The whole variable domain, remainder taken from reference TRBV5-5 and TRBJ2-2, is DAGVTQSPTHLIKTRGQQVTLRCSPISGHKSVSWYQQVLGQGPQFIFQYYEKEERGRGNFPDRFSARQFPNYSSELNVNALLLGDSALYLCASSLGTTNTGELFFGEGSRLTVL.

This clone was counted ten times or more. The chain joins TRBV2 to TRBJ2-7; 7 bases are shared with TRBD1. This CDR3 spans 15 amino acids. Losses at the gene ends were 6 bases for V and 0 bases for J; bases not matched to a gene: 8. Germline CDR1 reads SNHLY; CDR2 reads FYNNEI. CDR3 bases: TGTGCCAGCAGCCCGGGACAGCACCTCTCCTACGAGCAGTACTTC. Translating it yields CASSPGQHLSYEQYF.

This rearrangement joins TRBV5-1 to TRBJ2-1; D unclear. Trimming took off 2 bases at V and 12 bases at J, with 12 bases between the two ends. The germline gives CDR1 SGHRS, CDR2 YFSETQ. This CDR3 comprises 12 residues. CDR3 in DNA: TGCGCCAGCAGCTTCGCCCCCCCCCGGCAGTTCTTC. This codes for CASSFAPPRQFF.

The chain couples TRBV6-6 to TRBJ2-5; a possible D gene is TRBD2 (6 bases). With 4 bases removed from V and 10 bases from J, the gap between germline ends came to 19 bases. The CDR3 is 14 residues long. Germline V gene lookup returns CDR1 MNHNY and CDR2 SVGAGI (reference sequence). In DNA, the CDR3 is TGTGCCAGCAGTTGGAGGGTCGGCGGAGTCGGCCAGTACTTC. Encoded protein: CASSWRVGGVGQYF.

The V and J genes are TRBV7-2 and TRBJ2-1; D is unclear. Germline V CDR1 and CDR2: SGHTA, FQGNSA. The length of the CDR3 is 16 residues. Trimming cost V 1 base and J 2 bases, with 12 bases left between them. DNA for the CDR3: TGTGCCAGCAGCTTAGAGGCAACTACTACCTACAATGAGCAGTTCTTC. Translation: CASSLEATTTYNEQFF.

The CDR3 sequence is CASSPSGPGIYEQYF. The DNA for the CDR3 is TGCGCCAGCAGCCCCTCGGGTCCGGGGATCTACGAGCAGTACTTC. The rearrangement links TRBV5-1 to TRBJ2-7, with D tentatively TRBD2 (5 bases). The CDR3 consists of 15 residues. Per germline, CDR1 SGHRS and CDR2 YFSETQ. Trimming shortened V by 4 bases and J by 3 bases, and 17 bases separated the two germline ends. The entire variable domain, with the rest obtained from reference TRBV5-1 and TRBJ2-7, is as follows: KAGVTQTPRYLIKTRGQQVTLSCSPISGHRSVSWYQQTPGQGLQFLFEYFSETQRNKGNFPGRFSGRQFSNSRSEMNVSTLELGDSALYLCASSPSGPGIYEQYFGPGTRLTVT.

In regard to this clone: Other DNA sequences in the same sample also yield this CDR3. The chain links TRBV7-9 to TRBJ1-1; the match to TRBD1 covers 8 bases. V shed 3 bases and J 2 bases; nucleotides not matched to a gene: 2. This CDR3 contains 14 residues. CDR1 and CDR2 from the germline V gene are SEHNR and FQNEAQ (reference sequence). The CDR3 DNA reads TGTGCCAGCAGCTTCGGACAGGGTAACACTGAAGCTTTCTTT. Its protein product is CASSFGQGNTEAFF.

This clone was found a few times. The chain recombines TRBV15 with TRBJ2-1; D uncertain. CDR1 and CDR2 (germline): LNHNV, YYDKDF (reference sequence). The germline V and J ends were trimmed by 5 bases and 5 bases, with 4 bases remaining between them. This CDR3 has 11 amino acids. CDR3 DNA: TGTGCCACCAGCGACCACAATGAGCAGTTCTTC. This encodes CATSDHNEQFF.